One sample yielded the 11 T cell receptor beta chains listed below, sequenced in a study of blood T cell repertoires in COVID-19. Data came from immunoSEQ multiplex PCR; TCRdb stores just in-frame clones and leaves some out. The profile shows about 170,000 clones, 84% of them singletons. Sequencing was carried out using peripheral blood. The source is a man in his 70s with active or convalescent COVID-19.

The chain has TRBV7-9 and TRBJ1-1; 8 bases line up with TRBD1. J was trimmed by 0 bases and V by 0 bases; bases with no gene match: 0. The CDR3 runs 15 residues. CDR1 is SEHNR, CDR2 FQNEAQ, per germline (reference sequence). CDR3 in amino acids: CASSLAGQVNTEAFF. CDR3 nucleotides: TGTGCCAGCAGCTTAGCGGGACAGGTGAACACTGAAGCTTTCTTT.

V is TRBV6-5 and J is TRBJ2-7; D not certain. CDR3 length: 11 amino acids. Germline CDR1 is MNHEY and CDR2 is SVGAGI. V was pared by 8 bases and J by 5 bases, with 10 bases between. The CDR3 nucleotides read TGTGCCAGCGAGTTTTATAACGAGCAGTACTTC. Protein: CASEFYNEQYF.

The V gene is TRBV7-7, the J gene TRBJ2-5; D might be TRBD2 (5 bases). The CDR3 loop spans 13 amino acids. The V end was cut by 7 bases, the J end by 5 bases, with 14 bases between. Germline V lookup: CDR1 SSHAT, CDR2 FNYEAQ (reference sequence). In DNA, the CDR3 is TGTGCCAGCACCGTTAAGACGGGGGAGACCCAGTACTTC. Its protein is CASTVKTGETQYF.

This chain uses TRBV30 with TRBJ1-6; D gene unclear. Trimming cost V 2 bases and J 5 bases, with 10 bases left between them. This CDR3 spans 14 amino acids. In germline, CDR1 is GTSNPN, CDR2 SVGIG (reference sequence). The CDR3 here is CAWSFVRNNSPLHF. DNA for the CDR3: TGTGCCTGGAGTTTTGTCAGAAATAATTCACCCCTCCACTTT.

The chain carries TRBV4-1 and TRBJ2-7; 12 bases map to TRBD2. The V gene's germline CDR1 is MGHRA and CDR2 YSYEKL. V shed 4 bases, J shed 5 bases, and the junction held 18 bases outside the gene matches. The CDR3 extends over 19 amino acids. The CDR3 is CASSPRLTRRLAGENEQYF. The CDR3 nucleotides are TGCGCCAGCAGCCCACGATTAACCCGAAGACTAGCGGGAGAAAACGAGCAGTACTTC.

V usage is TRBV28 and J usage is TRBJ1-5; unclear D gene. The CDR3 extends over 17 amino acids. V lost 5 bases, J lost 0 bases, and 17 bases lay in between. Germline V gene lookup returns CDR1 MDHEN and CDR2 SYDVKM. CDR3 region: CASSRKGRHFSNQPQHF. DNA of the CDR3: TGTGCCAGCAGTCGAAAAGGCAGACATTTTAGCAATCAGCCCCAGCATTTT.

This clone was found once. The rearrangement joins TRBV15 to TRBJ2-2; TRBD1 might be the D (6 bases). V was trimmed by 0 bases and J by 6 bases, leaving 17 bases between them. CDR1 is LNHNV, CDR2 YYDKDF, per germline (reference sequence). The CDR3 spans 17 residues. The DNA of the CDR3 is TGTGCCACCAGCAGAGATCTTACAGGGTCTGGCGCCGGGGAGCTGTTTTTT. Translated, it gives CATSRDLTGSGAGELFF.

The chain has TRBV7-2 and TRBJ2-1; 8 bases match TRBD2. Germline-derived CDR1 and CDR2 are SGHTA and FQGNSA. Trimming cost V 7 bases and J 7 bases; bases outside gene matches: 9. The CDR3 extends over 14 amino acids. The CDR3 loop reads CASTPGGAQNEQFF. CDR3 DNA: TGTGCCAGCACCCCGGGAGGGGCGCAGAATGAGCAGTTCTTC.

CDR3 residues: CASLTGTSGLNEQFF. CDR3 in DNA: TGTGCCAGTCTCACCGGGACTAGCGGACTCAATGAGCAGTTCTTC. The V call is TRBV18, the J call TRBJ2-1; TRBD2 matches at 11 bases. The CDR3 is made up of 15 amino acids. The germline CDR1 and CDR2 sequences are KGHSH and LQKENI. V lost 9 bases to trimming and J lost 6 bases; unmatched junction nucleotides: 10.

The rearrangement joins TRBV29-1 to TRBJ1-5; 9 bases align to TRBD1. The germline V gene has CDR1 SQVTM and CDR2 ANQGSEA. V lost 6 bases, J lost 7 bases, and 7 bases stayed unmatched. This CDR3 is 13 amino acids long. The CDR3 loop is CSVEGQGGQPQHF. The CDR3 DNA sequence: TGCAGCGTCGAGGGACAGGGTGGACAGCCCCAGCATTTT.

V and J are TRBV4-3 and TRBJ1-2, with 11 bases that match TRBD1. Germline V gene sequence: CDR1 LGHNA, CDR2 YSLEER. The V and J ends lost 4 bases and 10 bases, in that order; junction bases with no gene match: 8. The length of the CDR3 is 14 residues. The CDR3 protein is CASSPRDRGTDYTF. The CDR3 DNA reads TGCGCCAGCAGCCCCCGGGACAGGGGGACCGACTACACCTTC.